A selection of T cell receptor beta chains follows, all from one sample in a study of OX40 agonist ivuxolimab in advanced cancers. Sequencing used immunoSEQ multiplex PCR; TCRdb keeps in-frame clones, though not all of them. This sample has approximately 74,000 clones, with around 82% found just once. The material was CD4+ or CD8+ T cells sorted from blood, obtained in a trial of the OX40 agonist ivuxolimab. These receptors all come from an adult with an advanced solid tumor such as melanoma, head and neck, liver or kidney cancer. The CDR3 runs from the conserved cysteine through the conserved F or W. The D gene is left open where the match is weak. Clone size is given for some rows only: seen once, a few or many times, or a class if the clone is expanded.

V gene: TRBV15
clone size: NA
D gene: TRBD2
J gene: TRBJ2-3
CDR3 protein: CATSSQREFTDTQYF
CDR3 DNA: TGTGCCACCAGCAGCCAGCGGGAGTTCACAGATACGCAGTATTTT

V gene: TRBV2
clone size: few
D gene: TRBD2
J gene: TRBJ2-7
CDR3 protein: CASSLAGAGYEQYF
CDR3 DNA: TGTGCCAGCAGCCTAGCGGGAGCCGGCTACGAGCAGTACTTC

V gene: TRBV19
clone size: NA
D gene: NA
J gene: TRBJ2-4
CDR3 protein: CASSPGASPNIQYF
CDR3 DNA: TGTGCCAGTAGTCCTGGGGCTTCTCCAAACATTCAGTACTTC

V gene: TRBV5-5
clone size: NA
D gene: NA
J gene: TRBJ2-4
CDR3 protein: CASSWGMAKNIQYF
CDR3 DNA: TGTGCCAGCAGCTGGGGAATGGCCAAAAACATTCAGTACTTC

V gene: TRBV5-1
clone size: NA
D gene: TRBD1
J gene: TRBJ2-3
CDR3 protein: CASSRDRGTDTQYF
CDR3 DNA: TGCGCCAGCAGCCGCGACAGGGGCACAGATACGCAGTATTTT

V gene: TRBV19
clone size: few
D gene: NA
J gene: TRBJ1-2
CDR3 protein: CASGSPRVITGYTF
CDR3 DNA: TGTGCCAGCGGATCTCCCAGGGTTATTACGGGCTACACCTTC

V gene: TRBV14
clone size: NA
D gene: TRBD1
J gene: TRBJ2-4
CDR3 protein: CASSPGQGLVKNIQYF
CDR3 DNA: TGTGCCAGCAGCCCTGGACAGGGGCTGGTCAAAAACATTCAGTACTTC

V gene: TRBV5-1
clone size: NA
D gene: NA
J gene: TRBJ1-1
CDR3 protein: CASSTDSTDTEAFF
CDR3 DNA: TGCGCCAGCAGCACTGACAGTACGGACACTGAAGCTTTCTTT

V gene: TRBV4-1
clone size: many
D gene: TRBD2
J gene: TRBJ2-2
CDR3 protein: CASSQDQFRLAGVTGELFF
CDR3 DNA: TGCGCCAGCAGCCAAGATCAATTTCGGCTAGCGGGGGTCACCGGGGAGCTGTTTTTT

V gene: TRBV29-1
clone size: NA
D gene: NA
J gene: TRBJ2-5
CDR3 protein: CSVGTSHPAQETQYF
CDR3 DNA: TGCAGCGTTGGTACTAGCCATCCTGCCCAAGAGACCCAGTACTTC

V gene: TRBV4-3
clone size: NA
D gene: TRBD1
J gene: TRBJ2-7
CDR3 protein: CASSQDPSGTGARLYEQYF
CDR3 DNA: TGCGCCAGCAGCCAAGACCCCAGCGGGACAGGGGCCCGACTCTACGAGCAGTACTTC

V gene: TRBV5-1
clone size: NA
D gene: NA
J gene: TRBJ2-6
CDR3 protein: CASSVGPSTGANVLTF
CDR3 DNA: TGCGCCAGCAGCGTTGGACCATCCACTGGGGCCAACGTCCTGACTTTC

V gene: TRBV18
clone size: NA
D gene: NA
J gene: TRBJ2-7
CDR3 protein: CASSPVPGSYEQYF
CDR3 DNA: TGTGCCAGCTCACCTGTCCCGGGGAGCTACGAGCAGTACTTC

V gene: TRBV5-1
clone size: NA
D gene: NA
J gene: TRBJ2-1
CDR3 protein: CASSLGGTGEHNEQFF
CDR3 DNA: TGCGCCAGCAGCTTGGGTGGGACTGGGGAACACAATGAGCAGTTCTTC

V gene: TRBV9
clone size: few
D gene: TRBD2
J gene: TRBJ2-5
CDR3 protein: CASSVGGGPQETQYF
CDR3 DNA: TGTGCCAGCAGCGTAGGCGGGGGACCCCAAGAGACCCAGTACTTC

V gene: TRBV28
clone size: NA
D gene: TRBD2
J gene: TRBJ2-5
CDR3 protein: CASREGLEETQYF
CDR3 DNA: TGTGCCAGCAGGGAAGGACTAGAAGAGACCCAGTACTTC

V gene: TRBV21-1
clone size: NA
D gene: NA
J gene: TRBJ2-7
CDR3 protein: CARKAGDPPCEQYF
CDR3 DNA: TGTGCCAGAAAGGCAGGAGACCCCCCTTGCGAGCAGTACTTC

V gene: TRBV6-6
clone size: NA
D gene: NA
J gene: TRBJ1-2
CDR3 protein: CASDSATGLDNYGYTF
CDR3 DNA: TGTGCCAGCGATTCGGCAACAGGATTGGATAACTATGGCTACACCTTC

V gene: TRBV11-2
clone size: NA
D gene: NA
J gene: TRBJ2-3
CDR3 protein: CASSFSIQGRRDTQYF
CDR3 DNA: TGTGCCAGCAGCTTCAGCATCCAGGGGCGGAGGGATACGCAGTATTTT

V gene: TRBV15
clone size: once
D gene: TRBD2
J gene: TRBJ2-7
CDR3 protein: CATSSGTSGATYEQYF
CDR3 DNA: TGTGCCACCAGCAGTGGGACTAGCGGGGCAACCTACGAGCAGTACTTC

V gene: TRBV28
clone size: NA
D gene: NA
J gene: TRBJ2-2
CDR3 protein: CASSTGEGGRTGELFF
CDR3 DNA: TGTGCCAGCAGCACCGGGGAAGGGGGTCGGACCGGGGAGCTGTTTTTT

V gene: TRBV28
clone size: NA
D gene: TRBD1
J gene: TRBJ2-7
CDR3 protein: CASSSHRGYREQYF
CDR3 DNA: TGTGCCAGCAGTTCCCACAGGGGTTATCGCGAGCAGTACTTC

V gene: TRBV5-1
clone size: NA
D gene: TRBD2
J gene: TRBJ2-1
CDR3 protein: CASSASGRSNEQFF
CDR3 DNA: TGCGCCAGCAGCGCTAGCGGGAGATCAAATGAGCAGTTCTTC

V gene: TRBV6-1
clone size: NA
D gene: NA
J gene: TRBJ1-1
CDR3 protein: CASSELGGLTEAFF
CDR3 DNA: TGTGCCAGCAGTGAATTGGGGGGGCTGACTGAAGCTTTCTTT

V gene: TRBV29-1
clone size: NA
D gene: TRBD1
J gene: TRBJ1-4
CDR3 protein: CSAYRGTGKKLFF
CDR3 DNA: TGCAGCGCTTACAGGGGGACGGGGAAAAAACTGTTTTTT

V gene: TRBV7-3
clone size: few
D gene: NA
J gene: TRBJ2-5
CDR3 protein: CASSSTIQGTQYF
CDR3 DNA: TGTGCCAGCAGCTCGACGATCCAGGGGACCCAGTACTTC

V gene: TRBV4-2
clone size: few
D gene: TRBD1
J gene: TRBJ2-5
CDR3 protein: CASSQEGTGQETQYF
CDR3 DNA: TGTGCCAGCAGCCAAGAGGGGACAGGCCAAGAGACCCAGTACTTC

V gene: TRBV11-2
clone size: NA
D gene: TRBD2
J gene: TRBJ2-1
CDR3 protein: CASSLTSGSTYNEQFF
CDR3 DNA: TGTGCCAGCAGCCTAACTAGCGGGAGTACCTACAATGAGCAGTTCTTC

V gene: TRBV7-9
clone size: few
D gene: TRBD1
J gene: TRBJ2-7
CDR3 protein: CASSATGTGSYEQYF
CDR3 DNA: TGTGCCAGCAGCGCTACGGGGACAGGATCCTACGAGCAGTACTTC

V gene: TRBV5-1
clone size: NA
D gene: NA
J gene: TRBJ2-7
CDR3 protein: CASSLGRFPSYEQYF
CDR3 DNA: TGCGCCAGCAGCTTGGGGCGGTTTCCCTCCTACGAGCAGTACTTC

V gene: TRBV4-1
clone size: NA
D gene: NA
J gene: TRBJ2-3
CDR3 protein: CASSQGGASGTDTQYF
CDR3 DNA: TGCGCCAGCAGCCAAGGGGGGGCCTCGGGAACAGATACGCAGTATTTT

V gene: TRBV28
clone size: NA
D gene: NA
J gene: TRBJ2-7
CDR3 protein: CASSKGTTQSFILRWEQYF
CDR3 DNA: TGTGCCAGCAGTAAGGGGACAACTCAATCTTTCATCCTACGGTGGGAGCAGTACTTC

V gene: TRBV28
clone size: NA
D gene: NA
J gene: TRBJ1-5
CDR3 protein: CASSSSGQPQHF
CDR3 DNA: TGTGCCAGCAGTTCCTCAGGCCAGCCCCAGCATTTT

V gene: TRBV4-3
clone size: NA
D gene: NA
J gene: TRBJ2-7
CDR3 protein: CASSQGSLGNEQYF
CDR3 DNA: TGCGCCAGCAGCCAAGGGTCGTTGGGGAACGAGCAGTACTTC

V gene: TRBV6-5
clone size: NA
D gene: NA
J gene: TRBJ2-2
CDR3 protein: CASSYGNRNTGELFF
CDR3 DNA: TGTGCCAGCAGTTACGGTAACAGAAATACCGGGGAGCTGTTTTTT

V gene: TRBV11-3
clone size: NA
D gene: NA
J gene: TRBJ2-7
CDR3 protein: CASSLGTGTDYEQYF
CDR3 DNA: TGTGCCAGCAGCTTGGGAACCGGGACGGACTACGAGCAGTACTTC

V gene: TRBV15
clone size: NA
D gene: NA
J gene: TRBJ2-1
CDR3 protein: CATSRDKPGSAYNEQFF
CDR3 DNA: TGTGCCACCAGCAGAGATAAGCCGGGGAGCGCCTACAATGAGCAGTTCTTC

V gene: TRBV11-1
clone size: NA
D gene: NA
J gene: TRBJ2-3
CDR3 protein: CASSTIGRSTDTQYF
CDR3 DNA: TGTGCCAGCAGTACCATCGGCAGGAGCACAGATACGCAGTATTTT

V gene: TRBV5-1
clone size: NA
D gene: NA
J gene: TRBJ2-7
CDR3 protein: CASSWVGVEQYF
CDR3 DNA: TGCGCCAGCAGCTGGGTAGGAGTTGAGCAGTACTTC

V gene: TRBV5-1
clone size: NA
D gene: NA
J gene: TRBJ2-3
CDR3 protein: CASSSSGQYTDTQYF
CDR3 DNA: TGCGCCAGCAGCTCCAGCGGGCAGTACACAGATACGCAGTATTTT

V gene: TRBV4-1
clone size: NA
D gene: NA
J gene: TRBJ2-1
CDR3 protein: CASSRTPGLDHNEQFF
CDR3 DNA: TGCGCCAGCAGCCGAACTCCGGGACTGGACCACAATGAGCAGTTCTTC

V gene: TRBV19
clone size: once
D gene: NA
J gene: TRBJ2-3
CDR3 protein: CASSIQGDTQYF
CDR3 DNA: TGTGCCAGTAGTATCCAAGGAGATACGCAGTATTTT

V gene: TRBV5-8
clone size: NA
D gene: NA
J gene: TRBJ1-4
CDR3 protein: CASSTRTGQGGKLFF
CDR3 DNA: TGTGCCAGCAGCACCAGGACGGGGCAGGGCGGAAAACTGTTTTTT

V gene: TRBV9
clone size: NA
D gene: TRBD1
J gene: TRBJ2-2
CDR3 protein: CASSEGTGWTGELFF
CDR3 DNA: TGTGCCAGCAGCGAGGGGACAGGGTGGACCGGGGAGCTGTTTTTT

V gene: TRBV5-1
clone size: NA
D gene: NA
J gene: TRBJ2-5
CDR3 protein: CASSYSEGQETQYF
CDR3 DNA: TGCGCCAGCAGCTACTCTGAGGGCCAAGAGACCCAGTACTTC

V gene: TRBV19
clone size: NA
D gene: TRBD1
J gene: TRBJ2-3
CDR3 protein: CASSTPGQGPDTQYF
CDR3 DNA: TGTGCCAGTAGTACACCGGGACAGGGCCCAGATACGCAGTATTTT

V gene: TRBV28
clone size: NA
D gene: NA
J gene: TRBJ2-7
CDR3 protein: CASSFSLTVTDYEQYF
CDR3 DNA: TGTGCCAGCAGTTTCTCCCTGACAGTTACAGATTACGAGCAGTACTTC

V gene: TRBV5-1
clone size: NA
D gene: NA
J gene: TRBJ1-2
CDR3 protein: CASSAEGGYTF
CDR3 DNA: TGCGCCAGCAGCGCGGAGGGTGGCTACACCTTC

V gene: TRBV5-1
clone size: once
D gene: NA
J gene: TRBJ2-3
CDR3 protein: CASSQQGTLSTDTQYF
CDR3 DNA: TGCGCCAGCAGCCAGCAGGGGACACTTAGCACAGATACGCAGTATTTT

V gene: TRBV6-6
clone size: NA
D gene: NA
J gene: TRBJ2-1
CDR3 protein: CASTLFGSGNNEQFF
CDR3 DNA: TGTGCCAGCACCCTATTCGGGAGCGGCAACAATGAGCAGTTCTTC